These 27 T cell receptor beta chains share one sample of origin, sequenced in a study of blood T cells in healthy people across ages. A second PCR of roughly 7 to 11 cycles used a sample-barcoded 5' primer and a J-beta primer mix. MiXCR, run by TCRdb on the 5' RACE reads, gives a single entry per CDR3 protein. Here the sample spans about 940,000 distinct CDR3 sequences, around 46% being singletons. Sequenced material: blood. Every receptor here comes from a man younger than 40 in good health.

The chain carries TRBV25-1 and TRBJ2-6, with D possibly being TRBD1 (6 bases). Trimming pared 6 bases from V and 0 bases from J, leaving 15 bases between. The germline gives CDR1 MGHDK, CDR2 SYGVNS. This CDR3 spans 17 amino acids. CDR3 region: CASREDSASSGANVLTF. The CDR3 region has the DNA TGTGCCAGCAGGGAGGACAGTGCCAGCTCTGGGGCCAACGTCCTGACTTTC.

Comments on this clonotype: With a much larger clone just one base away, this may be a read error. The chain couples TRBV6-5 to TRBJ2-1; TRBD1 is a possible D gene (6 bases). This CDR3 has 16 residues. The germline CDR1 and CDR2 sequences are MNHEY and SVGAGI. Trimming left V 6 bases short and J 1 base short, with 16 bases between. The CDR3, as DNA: TGTGCCAGCAGGCGTACAGGGTCCGGATCCTACAATGAGCAGTTCTTC. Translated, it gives CASRRTGSGSYNEQFF.

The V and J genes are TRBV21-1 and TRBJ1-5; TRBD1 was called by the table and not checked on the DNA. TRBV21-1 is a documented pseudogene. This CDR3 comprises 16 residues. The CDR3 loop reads CASSNGVAPPNQPQHF. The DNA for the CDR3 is TGTGCCAGCAGCAACGGGGTGGCCCCACCCAATCAGCCCCAGCATTTT.

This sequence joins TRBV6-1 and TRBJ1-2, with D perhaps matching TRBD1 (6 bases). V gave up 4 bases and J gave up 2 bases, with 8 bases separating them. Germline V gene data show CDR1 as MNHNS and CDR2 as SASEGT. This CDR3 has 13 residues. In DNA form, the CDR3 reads TGTGCCAGCAGTGGGGACACGAACTATGGCTACACCTTC. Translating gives CASSGDTNYGYTF.

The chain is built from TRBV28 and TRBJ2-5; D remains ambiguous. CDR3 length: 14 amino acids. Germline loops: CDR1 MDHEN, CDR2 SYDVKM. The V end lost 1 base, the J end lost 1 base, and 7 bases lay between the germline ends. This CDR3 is CASSLLTPQETQYF. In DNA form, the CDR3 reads TGTGCCAGCAGTTTATTAACTCCCCAAGAGACCCAGTACTTC.

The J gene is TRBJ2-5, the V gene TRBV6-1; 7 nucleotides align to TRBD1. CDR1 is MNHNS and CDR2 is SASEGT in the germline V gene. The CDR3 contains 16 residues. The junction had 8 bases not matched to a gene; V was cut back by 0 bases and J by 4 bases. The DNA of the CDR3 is TGTGCCAGCAGTGAAGCGAGGGGGCAAGCGGTAGAGACCCAGTACTTC. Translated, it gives CASSEARGQAVETQYF.

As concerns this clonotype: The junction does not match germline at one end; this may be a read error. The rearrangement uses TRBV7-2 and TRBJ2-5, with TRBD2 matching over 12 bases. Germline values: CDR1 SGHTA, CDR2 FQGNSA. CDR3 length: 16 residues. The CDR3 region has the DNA TGTGCCAGCAGCTTACATAGGACTAGCGGGGCAGAGACCCTGTACTTC. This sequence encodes CASSLHRTSGAETLYF.

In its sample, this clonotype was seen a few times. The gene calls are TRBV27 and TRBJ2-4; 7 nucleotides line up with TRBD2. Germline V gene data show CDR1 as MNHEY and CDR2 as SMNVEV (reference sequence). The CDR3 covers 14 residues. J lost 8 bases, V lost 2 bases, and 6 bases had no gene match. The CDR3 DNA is TGTGCCAGCAGTTTACGGGACCGGGGGGACATTCAGTACTTC. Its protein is CASSLRDRGDIQYF.

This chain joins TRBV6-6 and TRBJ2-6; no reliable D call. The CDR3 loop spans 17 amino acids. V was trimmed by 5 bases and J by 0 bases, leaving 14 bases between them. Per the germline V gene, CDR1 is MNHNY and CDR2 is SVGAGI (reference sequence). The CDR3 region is CASSIEAGLSGANVLTF. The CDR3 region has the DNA TGTGCCAGCAGTATAGAGGCCGGGCTCTCTGGGGCCAACGTCCTGACTTTC.

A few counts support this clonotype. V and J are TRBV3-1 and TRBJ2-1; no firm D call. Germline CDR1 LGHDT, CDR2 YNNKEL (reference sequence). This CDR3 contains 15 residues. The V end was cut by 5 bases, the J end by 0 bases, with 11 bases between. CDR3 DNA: TGTGCCAGCAGCACCTCCCGGAACTCCTACAATGAGCAGTTCTTC. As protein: CASSTSRNSYNEQFF.

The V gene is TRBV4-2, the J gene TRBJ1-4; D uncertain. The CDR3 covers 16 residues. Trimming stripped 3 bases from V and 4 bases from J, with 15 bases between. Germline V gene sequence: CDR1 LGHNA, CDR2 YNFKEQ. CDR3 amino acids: CASSQSSGSFNEKLFF. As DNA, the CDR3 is TGTGCCAGCAGCCAGTCCTCAGGCAGTTTTAATGAAAAACTGTTTTTT.

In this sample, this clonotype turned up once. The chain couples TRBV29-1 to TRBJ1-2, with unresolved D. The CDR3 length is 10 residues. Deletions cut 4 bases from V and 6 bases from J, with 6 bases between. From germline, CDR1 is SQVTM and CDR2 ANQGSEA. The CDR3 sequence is CSVGTDGYTF. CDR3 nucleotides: TGCAGCGTTGGGACGGATGGCTACACCTTC.

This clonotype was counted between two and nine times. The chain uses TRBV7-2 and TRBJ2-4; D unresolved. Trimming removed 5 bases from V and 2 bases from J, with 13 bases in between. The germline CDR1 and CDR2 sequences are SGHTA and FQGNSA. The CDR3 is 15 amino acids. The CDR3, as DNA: TGTGCCAGCAGCGTAGAAGCAATTTCCAAAAACATTCAGTACTTC. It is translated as CASSVEAISKNIQYF.

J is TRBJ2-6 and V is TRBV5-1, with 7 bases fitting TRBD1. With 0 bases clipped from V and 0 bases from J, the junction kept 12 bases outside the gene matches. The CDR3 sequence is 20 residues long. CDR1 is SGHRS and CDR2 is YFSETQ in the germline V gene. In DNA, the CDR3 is TGCGCCAGCAGCTTGGTGGCGAGGGGGCACCCTTCCTCTGGGGCCAACGTCCTGACTTTC. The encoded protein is CASSLVARGHPSSGANVLTF. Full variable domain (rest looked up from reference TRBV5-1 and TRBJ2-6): KAGVTQTPRYLIKTRGQQVTLSCSPISGHRSVSWYQQTPGQGLQFLFEYFSETQRNKGNFPGRFSGRQFSNSRSEMNVSTLELGDSALYLCASSLVARGHPSSGANVLTFGAGSRLTVL.

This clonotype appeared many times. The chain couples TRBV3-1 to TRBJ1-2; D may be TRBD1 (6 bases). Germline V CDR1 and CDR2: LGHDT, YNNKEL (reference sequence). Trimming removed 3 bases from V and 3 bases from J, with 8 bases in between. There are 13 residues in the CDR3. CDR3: CASSQGADYGYTF. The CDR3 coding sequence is TGTGCCAGCAGCCAGGGGGCGGACTATGGCTACACCTTC.

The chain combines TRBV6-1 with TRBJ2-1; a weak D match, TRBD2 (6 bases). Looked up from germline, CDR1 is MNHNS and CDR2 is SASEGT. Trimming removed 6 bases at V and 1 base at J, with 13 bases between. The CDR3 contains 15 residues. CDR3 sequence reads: CASRSYGTSYNEQFF. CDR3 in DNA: TGTGCCAGCAGGTCCTACGGGACTTCCTACAATGAGCAGTTCTTC.

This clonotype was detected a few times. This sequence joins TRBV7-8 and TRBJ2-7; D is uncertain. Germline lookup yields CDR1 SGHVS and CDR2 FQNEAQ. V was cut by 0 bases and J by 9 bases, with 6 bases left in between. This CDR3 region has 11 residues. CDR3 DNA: TGTGCCAGCAGCTTAGCCGCAGGGCAGTACTTC. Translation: CASSLAAGQYF.

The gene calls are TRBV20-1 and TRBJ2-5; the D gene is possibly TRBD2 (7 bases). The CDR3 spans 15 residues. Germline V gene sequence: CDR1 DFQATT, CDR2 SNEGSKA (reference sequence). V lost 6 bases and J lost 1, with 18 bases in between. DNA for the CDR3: TGCAGTGCAATGGCGGGGGCACGAGCCCAAGAGACCCAGTACTTC. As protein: CSAMAGARAQETQYF.

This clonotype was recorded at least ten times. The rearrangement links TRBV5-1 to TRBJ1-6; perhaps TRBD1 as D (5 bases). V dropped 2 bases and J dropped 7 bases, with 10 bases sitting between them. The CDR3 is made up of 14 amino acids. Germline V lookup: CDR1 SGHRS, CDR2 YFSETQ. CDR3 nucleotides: TGCGCCAGCAGCTTCAGGGTACAGAATTCACCCCTCCACTTT. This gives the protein CASSFRVQNSPLHF.

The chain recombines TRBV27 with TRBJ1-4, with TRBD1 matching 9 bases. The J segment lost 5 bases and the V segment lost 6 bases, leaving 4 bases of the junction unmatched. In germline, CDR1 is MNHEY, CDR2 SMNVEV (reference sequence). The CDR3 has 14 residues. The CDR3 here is CASRLTGGNEKLFF. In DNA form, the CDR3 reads TGTGCCAGCAGGCTTACAGGGGGCAATGAAAAACTGTTTTTT. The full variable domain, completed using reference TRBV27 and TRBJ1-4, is EAQVTQNPRYLITVTGKKLTVTCSQNMNHEYMSWYRQDPGLGLRQIYYSMNVEVTDKGDVPEGYKVSRKEKRNFPLILESPSPNQTSLYFCASRLTGGNEKLFFGSGTQLSVL.

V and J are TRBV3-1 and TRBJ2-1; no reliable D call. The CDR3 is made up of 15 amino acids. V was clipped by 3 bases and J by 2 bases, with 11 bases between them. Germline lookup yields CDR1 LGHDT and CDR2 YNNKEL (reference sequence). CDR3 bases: TGTGCCAGCAGCCAGACCTGGGCTACCTACAATGAGCAGTTCTTC. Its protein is CASSQTWATYNEQFF.

The CDR3 region is CASSRYPGHILGRGYGYTF. The CDR3 DNA reads TGTGCCAGCTCACGCTATCCGGGACACATCCTGGGGAGAGGCTATGGCTACACCTTC. The rearrangement uses TRBV18 and TRBJ1-2, with a possible D match to TRBD1 (6 bases). Germline CDR1 KGHSH, CDR2 LQKENI. This CDR3 spans 19 amino acids. Trimming removed 4 bases at V and 4 bases at J, with 28 bases between.

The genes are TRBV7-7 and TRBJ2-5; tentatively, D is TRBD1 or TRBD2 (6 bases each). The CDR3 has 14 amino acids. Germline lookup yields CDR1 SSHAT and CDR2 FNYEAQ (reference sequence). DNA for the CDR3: TGTACTAGCAGCTTAGAGGACAGCCAAGAGACCCAGTACTTC. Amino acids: CTSSLEDSQETQYF.

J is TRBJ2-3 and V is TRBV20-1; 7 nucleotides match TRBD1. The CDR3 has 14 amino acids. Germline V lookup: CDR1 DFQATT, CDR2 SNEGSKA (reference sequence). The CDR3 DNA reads TGCAGCGCGATTAAAGGGGGCAACACAGATACGCAGTATTTT. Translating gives CSAIKGGNTDTQYF.

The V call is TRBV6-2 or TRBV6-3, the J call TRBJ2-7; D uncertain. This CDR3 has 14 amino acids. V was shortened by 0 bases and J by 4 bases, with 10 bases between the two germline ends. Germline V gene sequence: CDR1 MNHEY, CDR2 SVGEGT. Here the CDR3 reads CASSYSRITYEQYF. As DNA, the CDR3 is TGTGCCAGCAGTTACTCCAGGATAACTTACGAGCAGTACTTC.

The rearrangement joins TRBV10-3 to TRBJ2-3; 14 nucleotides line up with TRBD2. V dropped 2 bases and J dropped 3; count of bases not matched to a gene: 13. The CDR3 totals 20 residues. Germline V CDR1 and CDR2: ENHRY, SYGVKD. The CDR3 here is CAISEPIQGLAGEGTDTQYF. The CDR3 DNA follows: TGTGCCATCAGTGAGCCTATACAGGGACTAGCGGGAGAGGGAACAGATACGCAGTATTTT.

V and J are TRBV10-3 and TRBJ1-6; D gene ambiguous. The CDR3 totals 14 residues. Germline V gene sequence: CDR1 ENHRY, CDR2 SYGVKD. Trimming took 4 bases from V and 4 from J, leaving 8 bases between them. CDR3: CAISADVYNSPLHF. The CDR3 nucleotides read TGTGCCATCAGTGCGGACGTATATAATTCACCCCTCCACTTT.